The clone carrying this T cell receptor beta chain was seen a handful of times. Its antigen remains unidentified. Germline-derived CDR1 and CDR2 are SQVTM and ANQGSEA. The CDR3 spans 15 residues. With 2 bases clipped from V and 3 bases from J, the junction kept 7 bases outside the gene matches. This entry belongs to a study of T cells in Graves' hyperthyroidism and ophthalmopathy. General study findings and limits: Also found in blood were most expanded thyroid clonotypes above 0.001.

The CDR3 regions of TCR beta were amplified from RNA transcripts. Researchers ran a first-round RT-PCR on the TCR CDR3 using the HTBI primer set. MiXCR was run by TCRdb on the multiplex PCR reads, yielding one entry per CDR3 protein. The sample carries 500,000 to 650,000 distinct CDR3 sequences, roughly 15% recorded once. The V call is TRBV29-1, the J call TRBJ2-1, with 7 nucleotides matching TRBD2. The clonotype originates from a woman aged 40-49 years with Graves' hyperthyroidism. Sequenced material: blood. CDR3: CSVEIASGYYNEQFF. CDR3 nucleotide sequence: TGCAGCGTTGAAATAGCTAGCGGTTACTACAATGAGCAGTTCTTC.